This T cell receptor (beta chain) originates from a study of blood T cell repertoires in COVID-19. On the study more broadly: T cells, B-cell-depleted T cells, or PBMCs provided the cDNA or gDNA that served as material.

CDR1 and CDR2 (germline): ENHRY, SYGVKD. This CDR3 region has 15 residues. V dropped 6 bases and J dropped 0; count of bases not matched to a gene: 6. Per the original data handling: Estimates of nucleated cell counts were drawn from the amplification of reference gene primers. Produced via immunoSEQ multiplex PCR; TCRdb's table is partial and in-frame only. D and trimming come from the DNA, and the V and J calls and clone size come from that table. Of 29,000 or so clones listed, around 63% were seen once; the top ten hold about a sixth. The TCR was taken from a human donor in a cohort sampled during active COVID-19. This rearrangement joins TRBV10-3 to TRBJ2-7, with 9 bases that match TRBD2. Sequencing used peripheral blood. CDR3 DNA: TGTGCCATCAGCCTTAGCGGGAGAGGCTCCTACGAGCAGTACTTC. Its protein product is CAISLSGRGSYEQYF.